This record covers a single TCR beta chain. Its antigen is still unknown. The source of the sample is a study of cytomegalovirus exposure and HLA in healthy donors. Study-wide findings and caveats: Relative to equally common others, HLA-associated TCR beta chains showed greater clonal expansion in a later analysis. When analyzed later, the rates of TCR association showed variation by HLA locus, with DRB1 the most and HLA-C the fewest.

PCR amplification relied on 60 Vbeta primers (plus 13 Jbeta primers). Generated by immunoSEQ multiplex PCR, the TCRdb table keeps only in-frame clones and is missing some. The table shows about 140,000 clones, with just under 85% occurring only once. The germline V gene has CDR1 SGHRS and CDR2 YFSETQ. Losses at the gene ends were 0 bases for V and 4 bases for J; bases not matched to a gene: 10. This CDR3 is 17 amino acids long. The receptor was isolated from a woman in her sixties or seventies in good health and CMV-seropositive. The rearrangement links TRBV5-1 to TRBJ2-5, with 9 bases identical to TRBD1. Sequenced sample: PBMCs. The CDR3 sequence is CASSLGARRTGAETQYF. The CDR3 DNA follows: TGCGCCAGCAGCTTGGGCGCCCGACGGACAGGGGCAGAGACCCAGTACTTC.